The clone carrying this T cell receptor (beta chain) has a handful of counts. Its matching antigen is unknown. The sample comes from a study of CD8 T cells in ankylosing spondylitis. Study-wide results and caveats: A CD8+ phenotype characterized the disease-linked clones, which were relatively rare in peripheral blood. Blood from ankylosing spondylitis patients appeared to carry a characteristic eight-variant TCR beta motif. Reactive arthritis synovial fluid and blood previously showed some of these motif variants. Matched synovial fluid from ankylosing spondylitis patients was reported to be enriched for disease-linked clones.

Quantitative 5'-RACE with molecular barcodes produced the TCR beta libraries. TCRdb independently ran MiXCR on the 5' RACE reads; one entry per CDR3 protein. The sample includes just under 550,000 distinct CDR3 sequences, roughly 13% of them seen just once. Per the germline V gene, CDR1 is GTSNPN and CDR2 is SVGIG (reference sequence). V was shortened by 2 bases and J by 4 bases, with 11 bases between the two germline ends. CDR3 length: 13 amino acids. The chain is built from TRBV30 and TRBJ1-1; D is possibly TRBD1 (6 bases). This clonotype was sampled from a male donor with ankylosing spondylitis. Sequencing was done on a sample of blood, either unsorted or a sorted T cell fraction (not recorded which). CDR3 sequence (DNA): TGTGCCTGGAGTACAGGGCTGAGCACTGAAGCTTTCTTT. Amino acid sequence: CAWSTGLSTEAFF.